This TCR beta chain was identified during a study of cytotoxic CD8 clonotypes in ibrutinib-treated CLL. Study at large: Response samples were drawn at a median of around 11 months of treatment, range 6 to 36.

Produced via immunoSEQ multiplex PCR; TCRdb's table is partial and in-frame only. Among more than 150,000 clones listed, over 60% were seen once. Around 2 micrograms of genomic DNA (from cryopreserved PBMCs) were used for TCR beta libraries. The CDR3 length is 15 residues. Germline assignment: CDR1 SGHAT and CDR2 FQNNGV. With 4 bases clipped from V and 6 bases from J, the junction kept 9 bases outside the gene matches. This specimen was PBMCs, taken after 24 months of ibrutinib treatment. The gene calls are TRBV11-2 and TRBJ2-1; 7 nucleotides agree with TRBD2. This TCR derives from a human donor with chronic lymphocytic leukemia. The CDR3 DNA sequence: TGTGCCAGCAGCTCCCGGGAGGTGGGGCGCAATGAGCAGTTCTTC. It translates to CASSSREVGRNEQFF.